Presented here are 8 T cell receptor beta chains from one specimen sequenced in a study of response to subunit inactivated influenza vaccine. Using its own MiXCR run on the RT-PCR reads, TCRdb lists one record per CDR3 protein. The data contain hundreds of thousands of distinct CDR3 sequences, 6.5% to 8% of them singletons. The sample was PBMCs from blood, taken approximately 25 months after vaccination. Receptor source: a man aged 50 to 69 who received an inactivated influenza vaccine.

J is TRBJ1-1 and V is TRBV27; D ambiguous. The V end was cut by 2 bases, the J end by 5 bases, with 15 bases between. CDR3 length: 15 amino acids. Germline V gene lookup returns CDR1 MNHEY and CDR2 SMNVEV (reference sequence). The CDR3 loop is CASSLIGRGETEAFF. The CDR3, as DNA: TGTGCCAGCAGTTTAATAGGGCGGGGAGAGACTGAAGCTTTCTTT.

This clonotype was counted at least ten times. The rearrangement joins TRBV20-1 to TRBJ2-1; D gene uncertain. From germline, CDR1 is DFQATT and CDR2 SNEGSKA (reference sequence). The CDR3 runs 11 residues. V dropped 5 bases and J dropped 12 bases, with 14 bases sitting between them. In DNA form, the CDR3 reads TGCAGTGCTGCATCTGGGGTAGGGCAGTTCTTC. Protein: CSAASGVGQFF.

This clonotype has a count of ten or more. The junction differs from germline at one of its ends, possibly a read error. The J gene is TRBJ2-1, the V gene TRBV4-3; D not resolved. The CDR3 is 11 amino acids. Per the germline V gene, CDR1 is LGHNA and CDR2 is YSLEER. CDR3 in DNA: TGTGCCAGCAGCCAAGGCGGAGAGCAGTTCTTC. The encoded protein is CASSQGGEQFF.

This clonotype occurred many times. This chain uses TRBV24-1 with TRBJ2-3; D not certain. Germline CDR1 KGHDR, CDR2 SFDVKD. This CDR3 is 12 amino acids long. V lost 9 bases and J 0 bases, leaving 6 bases between the germline ends. CDR3 amino acids: CATASSTDTQYF. The CDR3 DNA reads TGTGCCACCGCGAGTAGCACAGATACGCAGTATTTT.

This clonotype occurred a few times. V usage is TRBV6-2 or TRBV6-3 and J usage is TRBJ2-5, with unresolved D. Germline V gene lookup returns CDR1 MNHEY and CDR2 SVGEGT. V lost 0 bases and J 2 bases, leaving 10 bases between the germline ends. The CDR3 is made up of 15 amino acids. Here the CDR3 reads CASSYSIGQQETQYF. The CDR3 DNA follows: TGTGCCAGCAGTTACTCGATTGGGCAGCAAGAGACCCAGTACTTC.

The chain combines TRBV28 with TRBJ2-1, with D uncertain. The length of the CDR3 is 16 residues. V was shortened by 6 bases and J by 1 base, with 16 bases between the two germline ends. Germline CDR1 and CDR2: MDHEN and SYDVKM. This CDR3 is CASRDTRAPSYNEQFF. The CDR3 DNA is TGTGCCAGCAGAGACACTCGGGCACCTTCCTACAATGAGCAGTTCTTC.

This clonotype showed up many times. The chain links TRBV4-3 to TRBJ2-1, with D maybe TRBD2 (7 bases). This CDR3 comprises 17 residues. Trimming removed 1 base at V and 2 bases at J, with 15 bases between. Germline CDR1 reads LGHNA; CDR2 reads YSLEER. Here the CDR3 DNA reads TGCGCCAGCAGCCAAGCGGGGGGCAGGCGCCCCTACAATGAGCAGTTCTTC. Translation: CASSQAGGRRPYNEQFF.

The sample holds many counts of this clonotype. V and J are TRBV12-3 or TRBV12-4 and TRBJ1-5, with no clear D. V was cut by 2 bases and J by 2 bases, with 7 bases left in between. The length of the CDR3 is 14 residues. CDR3 sequence: CASSLWQGNQPQHF. In DNA form, the CDR3 reads TGTGCCAGCAGTTTATGGCAGGGCAATCAGCCCCAGCATTTT.